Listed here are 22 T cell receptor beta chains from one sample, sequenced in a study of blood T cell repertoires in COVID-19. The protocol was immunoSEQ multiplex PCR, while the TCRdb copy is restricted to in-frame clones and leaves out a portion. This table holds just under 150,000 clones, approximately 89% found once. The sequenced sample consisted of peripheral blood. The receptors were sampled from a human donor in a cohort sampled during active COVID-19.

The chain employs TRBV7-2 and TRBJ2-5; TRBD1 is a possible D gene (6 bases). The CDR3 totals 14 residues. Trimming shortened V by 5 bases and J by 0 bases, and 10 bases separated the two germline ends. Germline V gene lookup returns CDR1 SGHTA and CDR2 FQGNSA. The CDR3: CASSRTVYQETQYF. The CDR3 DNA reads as TGTGCCAGCAGCAGGACAGTTTACCAAGAGACCCAGTACTTC. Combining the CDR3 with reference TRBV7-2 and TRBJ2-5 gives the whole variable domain GAGVSQSPSNKVTEKGKDVELRCDPISGHTALYWYRQSLGQGLEFLIYFQGNSAPDKSGLPSDRFSAERTGGSVSTLTIQRTQQEDSAVYLCASSRTVYQETQYFGPGTRLLVL.

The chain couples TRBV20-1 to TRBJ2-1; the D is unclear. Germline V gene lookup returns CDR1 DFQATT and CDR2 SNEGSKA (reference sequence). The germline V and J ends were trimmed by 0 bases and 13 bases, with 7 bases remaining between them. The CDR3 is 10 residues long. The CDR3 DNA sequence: TGCAGTGCTAGAGACACGGTCCAGTTCTTC. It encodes CSARDTVQFF.

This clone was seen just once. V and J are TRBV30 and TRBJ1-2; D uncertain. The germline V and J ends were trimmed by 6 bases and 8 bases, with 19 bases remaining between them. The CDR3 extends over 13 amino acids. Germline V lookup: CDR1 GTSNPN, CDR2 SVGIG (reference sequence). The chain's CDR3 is CACRLGSLEGYTF. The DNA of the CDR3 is TGTGCCTGTCGCTTAGGATCTTTGGAGGGCTACACCTTC.

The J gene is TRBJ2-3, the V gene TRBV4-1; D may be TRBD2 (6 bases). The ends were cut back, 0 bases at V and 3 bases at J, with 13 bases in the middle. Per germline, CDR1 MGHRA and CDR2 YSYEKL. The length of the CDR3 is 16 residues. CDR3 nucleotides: TGCGCCAGCAGCCAAGAAATTGCACTAGCAACAGATACGCAGTATTTT. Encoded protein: CASSQEIALATDTQYF.

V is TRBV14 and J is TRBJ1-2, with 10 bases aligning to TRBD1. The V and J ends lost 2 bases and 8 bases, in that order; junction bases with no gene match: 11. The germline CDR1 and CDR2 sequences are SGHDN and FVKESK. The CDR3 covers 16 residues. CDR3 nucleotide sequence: TGTGCCAGCAGCCAACACAGTCCCGGGACAGGGGCCGGCTACACCTTC. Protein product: CASSQHSPGTGAGYTF.

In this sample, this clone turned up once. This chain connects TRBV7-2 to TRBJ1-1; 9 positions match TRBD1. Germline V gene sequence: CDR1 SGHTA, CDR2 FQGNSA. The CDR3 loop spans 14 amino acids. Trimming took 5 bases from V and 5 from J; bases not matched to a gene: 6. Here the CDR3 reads CASSTGQGRTEAFF. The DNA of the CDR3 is TGTGCCAGCAGCACCGGACAGGGGAGAACTGAAGCTTTCTTT.

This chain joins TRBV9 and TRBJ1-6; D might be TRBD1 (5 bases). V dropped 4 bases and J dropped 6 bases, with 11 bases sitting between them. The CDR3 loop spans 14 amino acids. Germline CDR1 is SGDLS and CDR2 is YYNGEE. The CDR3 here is CASSPGQGNSPLHF. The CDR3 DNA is TGTGCCAGCAGCCCCGGCCAGGGTAATTCACCCCTCCACTTT.

The DNA of the CDR3 is TGTGCCAGCAGCTTGGTAGGCAGGGGGGCCTACAATGAGCAGTTCTTC. Protein product: CASSLVGRGAYNEQFF. The genes are TRBV5-8 and TRBJ2-1; D possibly corresponds to TRBD1 (7 bases). Germline values: CDR1 SGHTS, CDR2 YDEGEE. This CDR3 contains 16 residues. The germline V and J ends were trimmed by 0 bases and 2 bases, with 12 bases remaining between them.

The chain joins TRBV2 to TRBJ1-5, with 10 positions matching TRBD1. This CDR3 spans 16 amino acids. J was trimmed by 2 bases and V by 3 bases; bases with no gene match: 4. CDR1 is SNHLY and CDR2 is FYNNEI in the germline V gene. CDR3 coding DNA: TGTGCCAGCAGTGAGTTCGGGACAGGGGGCAATCAGCCCCAGCATTTT. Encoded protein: CASSEFGTGGNQPQHF.

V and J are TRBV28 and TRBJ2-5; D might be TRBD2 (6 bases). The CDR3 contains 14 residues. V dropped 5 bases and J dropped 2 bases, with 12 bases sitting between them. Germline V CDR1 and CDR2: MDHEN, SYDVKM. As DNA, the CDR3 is TGTGCCAGCAGTCTAGATCGGGAGCAAGAGACCCAGTACTTC. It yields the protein CASSLDREQETQYF.

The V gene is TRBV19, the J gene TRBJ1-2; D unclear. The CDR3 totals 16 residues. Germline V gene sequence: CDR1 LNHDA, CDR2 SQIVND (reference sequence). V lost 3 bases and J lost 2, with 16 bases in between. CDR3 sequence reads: CASSIRRTLNNYGYTF. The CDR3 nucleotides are TGTGCCAGTAGTATCCGGAGAACACTAAACAACTATGGCTACACCTTC.

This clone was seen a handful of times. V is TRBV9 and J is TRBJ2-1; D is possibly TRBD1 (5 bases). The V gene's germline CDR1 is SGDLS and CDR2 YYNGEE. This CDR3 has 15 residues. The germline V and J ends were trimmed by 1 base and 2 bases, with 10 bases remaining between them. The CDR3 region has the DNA TGTGCCAGCAGCGTACTGTCAGGGACCTACAATGAGCAGTTCTTC. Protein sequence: CASSVLSGTYNEQFF.

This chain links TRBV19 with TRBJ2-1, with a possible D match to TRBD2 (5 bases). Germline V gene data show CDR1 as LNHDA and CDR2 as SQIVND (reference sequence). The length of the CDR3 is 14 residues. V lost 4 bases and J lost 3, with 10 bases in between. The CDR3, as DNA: TGTGCCAGTAGTACCCATGGGAGCTACAATGAGCAGTTCTTC. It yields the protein CASSTHGSYNEQFF.

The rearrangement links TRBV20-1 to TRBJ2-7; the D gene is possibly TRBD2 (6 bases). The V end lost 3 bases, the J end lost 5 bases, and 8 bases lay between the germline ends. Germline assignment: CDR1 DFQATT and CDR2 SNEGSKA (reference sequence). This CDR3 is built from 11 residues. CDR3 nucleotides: TGCAGTGCTAGGGACTACCACGAGCAGTACTTC. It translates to CSARDYHEQYF.

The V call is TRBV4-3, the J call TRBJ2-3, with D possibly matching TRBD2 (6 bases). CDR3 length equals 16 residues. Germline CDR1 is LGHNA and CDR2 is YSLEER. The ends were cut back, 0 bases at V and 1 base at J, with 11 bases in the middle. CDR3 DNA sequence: TGCGCCAGCAGCCAAGATGCACTAGCACGCACAGATACGCAGTATTTT. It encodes CASSQDALARTDTQYF.

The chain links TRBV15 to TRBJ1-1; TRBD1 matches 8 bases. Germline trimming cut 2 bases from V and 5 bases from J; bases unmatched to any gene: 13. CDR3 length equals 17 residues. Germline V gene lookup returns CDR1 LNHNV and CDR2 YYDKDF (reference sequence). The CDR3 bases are TGTGCCACCAGCAGACTATGGGGACAGGAGGAAAAAACTGAAGCTTTCTTT. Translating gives CATSRLWGQEEKTEAFF. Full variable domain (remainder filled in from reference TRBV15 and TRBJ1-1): DAMVIQNPRYQVTQFGKPVTLSCSQTLNHNVMYWYQQKSSQAPKLLFHYYDKDFNNEADTPDNFQSRRPNTSFCFLDIRSPGLGDTAMYLCATSRLWGQEEKTEAFFGQGTRLTVV.

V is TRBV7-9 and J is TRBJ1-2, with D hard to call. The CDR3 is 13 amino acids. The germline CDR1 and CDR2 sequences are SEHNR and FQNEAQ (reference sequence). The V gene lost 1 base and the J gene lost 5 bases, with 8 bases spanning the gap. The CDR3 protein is CASSLVSLYGYTF. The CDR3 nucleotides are TGTGCCAGCAGCTTAGTTTCTCTTTATGGCTACACCTTC.

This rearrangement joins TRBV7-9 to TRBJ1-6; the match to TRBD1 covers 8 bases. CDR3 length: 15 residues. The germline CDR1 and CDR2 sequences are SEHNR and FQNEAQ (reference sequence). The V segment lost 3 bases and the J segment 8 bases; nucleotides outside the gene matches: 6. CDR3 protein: CASSLGQDRYSPLHF. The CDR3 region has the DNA TGTGCCAGCAGCTTGGGACAGGACAGGTATTCACCCCTCCACTTT.

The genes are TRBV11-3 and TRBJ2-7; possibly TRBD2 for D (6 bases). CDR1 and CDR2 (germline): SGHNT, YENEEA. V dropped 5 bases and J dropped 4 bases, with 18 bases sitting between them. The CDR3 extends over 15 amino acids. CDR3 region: CASSVHGGASYEQYF. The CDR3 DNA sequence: TGTGCCAGCAGCGTACACGGGGGAGCGAGTTACGAGCAGTACTTC.

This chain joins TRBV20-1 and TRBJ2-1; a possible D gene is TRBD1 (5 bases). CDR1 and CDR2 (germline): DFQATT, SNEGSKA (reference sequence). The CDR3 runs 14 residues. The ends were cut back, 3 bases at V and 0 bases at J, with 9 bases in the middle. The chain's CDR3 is CSASRRGSYNEQFF. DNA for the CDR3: TGCAGTGCTAGTCGTAGGGGCTCCTACAATGAGCAGTTCTTC.

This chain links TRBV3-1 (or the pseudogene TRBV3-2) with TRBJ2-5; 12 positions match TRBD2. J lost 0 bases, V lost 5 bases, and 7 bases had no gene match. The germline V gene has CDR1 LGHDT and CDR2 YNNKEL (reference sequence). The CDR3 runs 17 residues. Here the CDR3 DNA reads TGTGCCAGCAGCATGACGACTAGCGGGGGATACCAAGAGACCCAGTACTTC. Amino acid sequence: CASSMTTSGGYQETQYF.

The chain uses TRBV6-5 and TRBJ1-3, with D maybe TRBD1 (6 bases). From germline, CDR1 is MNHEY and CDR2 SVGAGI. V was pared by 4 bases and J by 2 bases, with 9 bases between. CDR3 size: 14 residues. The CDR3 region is CASSSQGAGNTIYF. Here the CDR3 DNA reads TGTGCCAGCAGTTCACAGGGAGCTGGAAACACCATATATTTT.